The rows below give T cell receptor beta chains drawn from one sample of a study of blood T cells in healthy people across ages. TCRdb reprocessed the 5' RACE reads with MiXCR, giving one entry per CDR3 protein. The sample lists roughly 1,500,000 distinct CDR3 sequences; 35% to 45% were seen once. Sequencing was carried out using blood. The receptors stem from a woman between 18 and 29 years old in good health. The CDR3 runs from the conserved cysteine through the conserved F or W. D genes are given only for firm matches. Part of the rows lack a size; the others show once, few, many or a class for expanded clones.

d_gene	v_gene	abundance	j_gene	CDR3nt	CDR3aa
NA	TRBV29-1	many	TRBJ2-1	TGCAGCGTTGAAGATCTGGGGGACAATGAGCAGTTCTTC	CSVEDLGDNEQFF
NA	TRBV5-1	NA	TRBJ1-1	TGCGCCAGCAGCTTGGCCGGGACACACACTGAAGCTTTCTTT	CASSLAGTHTEAFF
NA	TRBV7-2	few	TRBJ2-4	TGTGCCAGCAGCCCTCACGGGGCAGGTGGGGCCAAAAACATTCAGTACTTC	CASSPHGAGGAKNIQYF
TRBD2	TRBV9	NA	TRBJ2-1	TGTGCCAGCAGCGGGCCGGGACTAGCCCTGGTTGAGCAGTTCTTC	CASSGPGLALVEQFF
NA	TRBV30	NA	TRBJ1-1	TGTGCCTGGTGCAGGGGGAACACTGAAGCTTTCTTT	CAWCRGNTEAFF
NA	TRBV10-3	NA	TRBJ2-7	TGTGCCATCAGCTCCCTAGGGGGGAGAACCGGCGAGCAGTACTTC	CAISSLGGRTGEQYF
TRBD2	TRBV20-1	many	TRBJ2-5	TGCAGCGCCTTACGGCGGGAGGCAGCTCTTCAAGAGACCCAGTACTTC	CSALRREAALQETQYF
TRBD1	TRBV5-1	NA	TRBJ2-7	TGCGCCAGCAGCTCCACCGGGACAGGGGGGCTCTCCTACGAGCAGTACTTC	CASSSTGTGGLSYEQYF
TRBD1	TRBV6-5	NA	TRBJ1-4	TGTGCCAGCAGTATCCTAAGGGGACAGAATGAAAAACTGTTTTTT	CASSILRGQNEKLFF
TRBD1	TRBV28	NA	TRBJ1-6	TGTGCCAGCAGTTTATTCACAGGGGGGAGTTACAATTCACCCCTCCACTTT	CASSLFTGGSYNSPLHF
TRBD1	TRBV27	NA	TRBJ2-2	TGTGCCAGCAGACGCAAGCCAGGGGGCACATCGAACACCGGGGAGCTGTTTTTT	CASRRKPGGTSNTGELFF
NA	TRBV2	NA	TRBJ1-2	TGTGCCAGAAAAAGGGGAGGGGCCTCTAACTATGGCTACACCTTC	CARKRGGASNYGYTF
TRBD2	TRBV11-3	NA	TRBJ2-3	TGTGCCAGCAGCCTCTCTACGGGGAGCGGGAGATGGGGCACAGATACGCAGTATTTT	CASSLSTGSGRWGTDTQYF
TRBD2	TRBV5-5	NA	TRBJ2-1	TGTGCCAGCAGCTACGGACTAGCGGAGGCCTCCTACAATGAGCAGTTCTTC	CASSYGLAEASYNEQFF
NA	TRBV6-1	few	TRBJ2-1	TGTGCCAGCAGTGGAGATGGGGGCAGCTCCTACAATGAGCAGTTCTTC	CASSGDGGSSYNEQFF
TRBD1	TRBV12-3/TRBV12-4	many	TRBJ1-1	TGTGCCAGCAGCAAGCCGGGACAGGAACGTGAAGCTTTCTTT	CASSKPGQEREAFF
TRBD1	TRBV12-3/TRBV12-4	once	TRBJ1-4	TGTGCCAGCAGCACGGGGAGGGGGCTTGAAAAACTGTTTTTT	CASSTGRGLEKLFF
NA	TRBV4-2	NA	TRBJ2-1	TGTGCCAGCAGCCAAGATAAGGGTAGCGGAGAGACCCAGTTCTTC	CASSQDKGSGETQFF
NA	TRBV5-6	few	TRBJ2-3	TGTGCCAGCGTCAAAGGGGATACGCAGTATTTT	CASVKGDTQYF
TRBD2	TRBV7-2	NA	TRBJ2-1	TGTGCCAGCAGCACAGACCGACTAGCGGGGGAGCAGTTCTTC	CASSTDRLAGEQFF
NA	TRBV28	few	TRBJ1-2	TGTGCCAGCAGTTTTGTAGGGTCCAATGGCTACACCTTC	CASSFVGSNGYTF
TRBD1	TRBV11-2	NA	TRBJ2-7	TGTGCCAGCAGCTTAGCCAGGACAGGGCTATACAATGAGCAGTACTTC	CASSLARTGLYNEQYF
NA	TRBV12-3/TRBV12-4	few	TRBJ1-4	TGTGCCAGCAGTTCATGGAGATCAACTAATGAAAAACTGTTTTTT	CASSSWRSTNEKLFF
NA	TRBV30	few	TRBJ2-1	TGTGCCTGGAGTGTACCGGGTAGCGCTGAGCAGTTCTTC	CAWSVPGSAEQFF
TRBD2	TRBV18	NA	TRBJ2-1	TGTGCCAGCTCACAATCCGGGACTAGCGCAAGGCACAATGAGCAGTTCTTC	CASSQSGTSARHNEQFF
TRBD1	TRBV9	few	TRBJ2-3	TGTGCCAGCATCCATGACAGGGTCGGCACAGATACGCAGTATTTT	CASIHDRVGTDTQYF
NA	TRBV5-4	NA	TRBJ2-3	TGTGCTAGCAGCACGAACAGGGACGCCACAGATACGCAGTATTTT	CASSTNRDATDTQYF
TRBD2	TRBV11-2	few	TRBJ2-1	TGTGCCAGCAGCTTATTAACTAGCGACAATGAGCAGTTCTTC	CASSLLTSDNEQFF
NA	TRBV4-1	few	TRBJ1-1	TGCGCCAGCAGCCAAGATCGGCTCCCGTGGACTGAAGCTTTCTTT	CASSQDRLPWTEAFF
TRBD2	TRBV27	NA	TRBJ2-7	TGTGCCAGCAGCTGGCGGGGGGGCTCCTACGAGCAGTACTTC	CASSWRGGSYEQYF
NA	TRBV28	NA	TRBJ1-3	TGTGCCAGCAGTTCCCCGTCAGCCACACCCTCCAGAAACACCATATATTTT	CASSSPSATPSRNTIYF
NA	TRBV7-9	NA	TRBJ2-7	TGTGCCAGCAGCCCTCCCGGCGGGATACACAATGAGCAGTACTTC	CASSPPGGIHNEQYF
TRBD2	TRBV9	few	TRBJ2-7	TGTGCCAGCAGCGGCGGGACTAGTCACTACAATGAGCAGTACTTC	CASSGGTSHYNEQYF
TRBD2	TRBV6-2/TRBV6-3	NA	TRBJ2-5	TGTGCCAGCAGTTACAACAGACTAGCTTCTGAGACCCAGTACTTC	CASSYNRLASETQYF
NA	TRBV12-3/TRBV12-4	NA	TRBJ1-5	TGTGCCAGCAGTTTTAAGGGAGGTCAGCCCCAGCATTTT	CASSFKGGQPQHF
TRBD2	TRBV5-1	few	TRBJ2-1	TGCGCCAGCAGCCGTGGGGGACTAGATATAAGTGAGCAGTTCTTC	CASSRGGLDISEQFF
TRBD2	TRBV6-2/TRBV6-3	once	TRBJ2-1	TGTACCAGCAGTCCCTCTGCGGGGGGCCTGAGAGGGGGTGAGCAGTTCTTC	CTSSPSAGGLRGGEQFF
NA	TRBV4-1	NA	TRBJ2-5	TGCACCAGCAGCCCGGGGGGGGGACAGGGAAGTGTGACCCAGTACTTC	CTSSPGGGQGSVTQYF
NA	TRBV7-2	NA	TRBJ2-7	TGTGCCAGCAGCCAACACGGGGGCATAGGGGACGAGCAGTACTTC	CASSQHGGIGDEQYF
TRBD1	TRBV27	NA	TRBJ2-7	TGTGCCAGCATTCAATCGGGACAGGGGTCCTCCTACGAGCAGTACTTC	CASIQSGQGSSYEQYF
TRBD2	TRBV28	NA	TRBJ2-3	TGTGCCAGCACCTTGACTAGCGCAGATACGCAGTATTTT	CASTLTSADTQYF
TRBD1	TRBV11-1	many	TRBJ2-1	TGTGCCAGCAGCGAAGGACAGGGGTACTACAATGAGCAGTTCTTC	CASSEGQGYYNEQFF
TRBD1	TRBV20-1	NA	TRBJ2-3	TGCAGTGCTGGGGCGGACAGGGGGCAAACAGATACGCAGTATTTT	CSAGADRGQTDTQYF
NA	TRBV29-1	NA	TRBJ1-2	TGCAGCACCCCCGTAGGGGCCTCGAACTATGGCTACACCTTC	CSTPVGASNYGYTF